This T cell receptor (beta chain) derives from a study of cytomegalovirus exposure and HLA in healthy donors. Points from the study as a whole: Accurate prediction of most subjects' HLA-A and HLA-B alleles from TCR beta sequences was reported. Whilst most TCR sequences proved rare, a subset of public TCRs occurred across many donors. Reportedly, a later analysis found an Asian-associated ancestry cluster had fewer N-insertions than the roughly 700-donor mean.

The PCR ran on 60 Vbeta and 13 Jbeta primers. Methods used by the authors: In a later analysis, the count reached 76 million or so unique TCR beta chains, with 9 million to 11 million shared. Only in-frame clones appear in the TCRdb table, and some are missing; sequencing was by immunoSEQ multiplex PCR. That table furnishes V, J and clone size, whereas the DNA furnished D and trimming. Of 150,000 to 180,000 clones in the sample, roughly 83% were seen once. This clone was counted a single time. Antigen specificity is unknown. This CDR3 is 13 amino acids long. CDR1 MNHEY and CDR2 SMNVEV come from the germline V gene (reference sequence). Between the trimmed V and J ends, which lost 8 bases and 1 base, there was a span of 9 bases.

This sequence originates from a man aged 25 to 45 in good health and CMV-seropositive. The V gene is TRBV27, the J gene TRBJ2-4; no definite D call. The material sequenced was PBMCs. The CDR3 reads CASSSHAKNIQYF. The CDR3 bases are TGTGCCAGCTCGAGCCACGCCAAAAACATTCAGTACTTC.